Following are 6 T cell receptor beta chains from one sample sequenced in a study of T cells after yellow fever vaccination. TCRdb ran MiXCR on the 5' RACE reads and lists one entry per CDR3 protein. This table holds under 600,000 distinct CDR3 sequences, roughly 13% found once. Sample: PBMCs, taken on the day of the yellow fever booster vaccination. Every receptor here comes from a young man who received the YFV17D yellow fever vaccine.

The chain links TRBV27 to TRBJ2-7; a possible D gene is TRBD1 (6 bases). The CDR3 is made up of 13 amino acids. CDR1 and CDR2 from the germline V gene are MNHEY and SMNVEV (reference sequence). V lost 8 bases and J 7 bases, leaving 18 bases between the germline ends. CDR3 in DNA: TGTGCCAGCCAAGAGACAGGAGCTGTTGAGCAGTACTTC. Protein: CASQETGAVEQYF.

In this sample, this clonotype turned up a few times. The J gene is TRBJ2-5, the V gene TRBV20-1; D remains ambiguous. The germline gives CDR1 DFQATT, CDR2 SNEGSKA (reference sequence). V lost 6 bases, J lost 3 bases, and 11 bases lay in between. The CDR3 extends over 12 amino acids. The CDR3 bases are TGCAGTGCGAACAAAGAGGAAGAGACCCAGTACTTC. Its protein is CSANKEEETQYF.

This clonotype was seen a handful of times. The chain joins TRBV4-3 to TRBJ2-2; a weak D match, TRBD1 (6 bases). The CDR3 is 16 residues long. Germline V CDR1 and CDR2: LGHNA, YSLEER. Trimming took off 6 bases at V and 0 bases at J, with 14 bases between the two ends. This chain's CDR3 is CASRPTGRPNTGELFF. CDR3 DNA: TGCGCCAGCAGGCCTACAGGGCGCCCGAACACCGGGGAGCTGTTTTTT.

This clonotype was observed a handful of times. V is TRBV4-3 and J is TRBJ1-5; D is ambiguous. V lost 4 bases to trimming and J lost 7 bases, with 23 bases between them. CDR1 and CDR2 (germline): LGHNA, YSLEER. The CDR3 is made up of 17 amino acids. The CDR3 region is CASSPPLEGSRKQPQHF. DNA of the CDR3: TGCGCCAGCAGCCCCCCCCTAGAAGGTTCTAGAAAACAGCCCCAGCATTTT.

In this sample, this clonotype turned up many times. V and J are TRBV7-2 and TRBJ2-1; 8 bases fit TRBD2. J lost 2 bases, V lost 7 bases, and 4 bases had no gene match. The CDR3 has 14 amino acids. CDR1 is SGHTA and CDR2 is FQGNSA in the germline V gene. CDR3 loop: CASKREGPYNEQFF. In DNA form, the CDR3 reads TGTGCCAGCAAACGGGAGGGCCCCTACAATGAGCAGTTCTTC.

This clonotype has a count of ten or more. The chain is built from TRBV5-1 and TRBJ2-7; D may be TRBD1 (6 bases). Germline V gene data show CDR1 as SGHRS and CDR2 as YFSETQ. CDR3 length equals 15 residues. With 3 bases removed from V and 3 bases from J, the gap between germline ends came to 16 bases. As DNA, the CDR3 is TGCGCCAGCAGCTACCTAGCCGGGACAAACTACGAGCAGTACTTC. This codes for CASSYLAGTNYEQYF.